The sequence of this T cell receptor (beta chain) was determined in a study of blood T cells in healthy people across ages. Total RNA amounts of at least 5 micrograms were extracted per sample. At least ten counts were recorded for this clonotype. Its antigen is unknown. Study-wide points: Older individuals had lower TCR beta diversity per million T cells (the decline was roughly linear).

Germline values: CDR1 SQVTM, CDR2 ANQGSEA. This CDR3 is built from 14 residues. V gave up 6 bases and J gave up 0 bases; unmatched junction bases: 8. The use of a sample-barcoded 5' primer and a J-beta primer mix characterized a second PCR of roughly 6 to 11 cycles. Researchers report that a template-switch adaptor with 12 random nucleotides tagged each cDNA molecule. The study obtained at least 2.5 million CDR3-containing paired-end reads from every sample. From the 5' RACE reads, TCRdb called clonotypes with MiXCR, one entry per CDR3 protein. The profile covers about 750,000 distinct CDR3 sequences, with less than 70% appearing a single time and about 38% taken by the ten largest.

Sequencing was done on a sample of blood. The chain recombines TRBV29-1 with TRBJ2-7; 7 bases match TRBD1. This TCR was recovered from an elderly man in good health. CDR3 sequence (DNA): TGCAGCGTCACTCAGGGGGTCCTCTCCTACGAGCAGTACTTC. Translation gives CSVTQGVLSYEQYF.